Below, 18 T cell receptor beta chains from the same sample are listed, as sequenced in a study of human T cells and chemical hapten exposure. Each CDR3 protein gets one entry after TCRdb re-called the RACE reads with MiXCR. The sample holds about 90,000 distinct CDR3 sequences; roughly a tenth are singletons and the top ten take roughly 1%. Time point: patch test 3, about 24 weeks after DPC sensitization. Described treatment: therapeutic diphenylcyclopropenone sensitization with weekly scalp DPC. Sequenced material: whole blood, taken in connection with sensitization to the hapten diphenylcyclopropenone (DPC). The receptors stem from a woman in her thirties with alopecia areata. Some clones in this sample may be carry-over from other donors' samples.

This clonotype was counted ten times or more. This chain joins TRBV29-1 and TRBJ2-1; D is undetermined. CDR3 length: 12 amino acids. The V and J ends lost 7 bases and 14 bases respectively, with 21 bases between them. Germline V gene sequence: CDR1 SQVTM, CDR2 ANQGSEA. The CDR3 sequence is CSALTGQPQEFF. The CDR3 region has the DNA TGCAGCGCACTTACCGGGCAACCCCAGGAGTTCTTC.

This clonotype appeared many times. This chain joins TRBV7-9 and TRBJ2-5; 8 bases agree with TRBD1. V shed 4 bases, J shed 8 bases, and the junction held 15 bases outside the gene matches. The germline CDR1 and CDR2 sequences are SEHNR and FQNEAQ (reference sequence). The CDR3 is made up of 16 amino acids. CDR3 DNA: TGTGCCAGCAGCTCACACGGGACAGGCCCCCTAGTTACCCAGTACTTC. This encodes CASSSHGTGPLVTQYF.

There are many counts of this clonotype. The chain combines TRBV4-1 with TRBJ1-2; TRBD1 might be the D (5 bases). Germline loops: CDR1 MGHRA, CDR2 YSYEKL. There are 15 residues in the CDR3. V was shortened by 1 base and J by 3 bases, with 12 bases between the two germline ends. CDR3 sequence (DNA): TGCGCCAGCAGCCAAGGGGACGGTAACTACTATGGCTACACCTTC. Translation: CASSQGDGNYYGYTF.

Ten or more counts support this clonotype. The V and J genes are TRBV4-1 and TRBJ1-1; D gene uncertain. The CDR3 spans 12 residues. Trimming pared 0 bases from V and 8 bases from J, leaving 7 bases between. The germline gives CDR1 MGHRA, CDR2 YSYEKL. This CDR3 reads CASSQDRQEAFF. The CDR3 DNA reads as TGCGCCAGCAGCCAAGACAGGCAGGAAGCTTTCTTT.

This clonotype was seen many times. The chain uses TRBV6-2 or TRBV6-3 and TRBJ2-3; possibly TRBD1 or TRBD2 for D (5 bases each). Germline V lookup: CDR1 MNHEY, CDR2 SVGEGT. V was shortened by 5 bases and J by 0 bases, with 12 bases between the two germline ends. This CDR3 region has 15 residues. CDR3 sequence reads: CASSDPRDSTDTQYF. The DNA of the CDR3 is TGTGCCAGCAGTGACCCCCGGGACAGCACAGATACGCAGTATTTT.

This clonotype was seen a handful of times. Here the CDR3 DNA reads TGCAGTGCTAGACCCCGGGGGTTGGAGACCCAGTACTTC. Its translation: CSARPRGLETQYF. This rearrangement joins TRBV20-1 to TRBJ2-5, with TRBD2 as a possible D gene (6 bases). The CDR3 totals 13 residues. Deletions cut 2 bases from V and 5 bases from J, with 12 bases between. The germline CDR1 and CDR2 sequences are DFQATT and SNEGSKA (reference sequence).

This clonotype was picked up many times. V is TRBV5-1 and J is TRBJ2-7; either TRBD1 or TRBD2 may fit D (7 bases each). V was pared by 6 bases and J by 2 bases, with 15 bases between. This CDR3 is 14 amino acids long. CDR1 and CDR2 from the germline V gene are SGHRS and YFSETQ. The CDR3, as DNA: TGCGCCAGCAACCCCCAGGGGGGGGCCTACGAGCAGTACTTC. Residues: CASNPQGGAYEQYF.

Many counts were recorded for this clonotype. The chain recombines TRBV6-6 with TRBJ1-1; the D gene is possibly TRBD1 (5 bases). Trimming left V 5 bases short and J 1 base short, with 20 bases between. Germline V gene lookup returns CDR1 MNHNY and CDR2 SVGAGI (reference sequence). The CDR3 extends over 17 amino acids. The CDR3 spells CASSPRSGGSTNTEAFF. The CDR3 DNA reads TGTGCCAGCAGTCCTCGCTCCGGGGGATCAACGAACACTGAAGCTTTCTTT.

This clonotype has a count of ten or more. The chain carries TRBV5-1 and TRBJ2-7; D call uncertain. CDR3 size: 14 residues. Germline loops: CDR1 SGHRS, CDR2 YFSETQ. Trimming removed 5 bases from V and 3 bases from J, with 15 bases in between. The CDR3 here is CASSPQPPNYEQYF. Written as DNA, the CDR3 is TGCGCCAGCAGTCCCCAGCCCCCAAACTACGAGCAGTACTTC.

This clonotype was seen at least ten times. In DNA, the CDR3 is TGTGCCAGCAGTGAACTTTGGGGCAATCAGCCCCAGCATTTT. This codes for CASSELWGNQPQHF. V usage is TRBV6-1 and J usage is TRBJ1-5; D not resolved. The length of the CDR3 is 14 residues. V was clipped by 2 bases and J by 2 bases, with 7 bases between them. CDR1 MNHNS and CDR2 SASEGT come from the germline V gene.

The CDR3 sequence is CASRPSGRAAEQYF. In DNA form, the CDR3 reads TGTGCCAGCAGACCCAGCGGGAGGGCGGCTGAGCAGTACTTC. The V call is TRBV28, the J call TRBJ2-7; 10 positions agree with TRBD2. Germline lookup yields CDR1 MDHEN and CDR2 SYDVKM. CDR3 length: 14 amino acids. V lost 6 bases, J lost 7 bases, and 9 bases stayed unmatched.

The chain carries TRBV19 and TRBJ1-5; 8 bases match TRBD1. Trimming at V came to 4 bases and at J to 2 bases, leaving 13 bases not matched to a gene. The germline V gene has CDR1 LNHDA and CDR2 SQIVND (reference sequence). There are 18 residues in the CDR3. CDR3 DNA: TGTGCCAGTAGTACTGGACAGGGAACCCTAGTGGGCAATCAGCCCCAGCATTTT. Its translation is CASSTGQGTLVGNQPQHF.

V usage is TRBV5-6 and J usage is TRBJ1-5, with D uncertain. Germline assignment: CDR1 SGHDT and CDR2 YYEEEE. With 1 base removed from V and 6 bases from J, the gap between germline ends came to 8 bases. The CDR3 sequence is 13 residues long. CDR3 region: CASSLWGSQPQHF. In DNA form, the CDR3 reads TGTGCCAGCAGCTTGTGGGGAAGTCAGCCCCAGCATTTT.

This clonotype has ten or more counts. The chain is built from TRBV5-4 and TRBJ1-1, with D maybe TRBD1 (5 bases). Germline values: CDR1 SGHNT, CDR2 YYREEE (reference sequence). Trimming took 0 bases from V and 2 from J, leaving 8 bases between them. The CDR3 length is 14 residues. The CDR3 loop is CASSLARANTEAFF. The CDR3 DNA follows: TGTGCCAGCAGCTTGGCCAGGGCAAACACTGAAGCTTTCTTT.

This clonotype has just a few counts. V is TRBV5-1 and J is TRBJ2-1; no clear D. CDR3 size: 15 residues. Trimming cost V 1 base and J 3 bases, with 11 bases left between them. Per germline, CDR1 SGHRS and CDR2 YFSETQ. The CDR3 DNA reads as TGCGCCAGCAGCTTGCAGGAAAGTTTCTACAATGAGCAGTTCTTC. Encoded protein: CASSLQESFYNEQFF.

This clonotype was recorded many times. This chain joins TRBV5-6 and TRBJ2-5; TRBD2 is a possible D gene (6 bases). The CDR3 runs 13 residues. The germline V gene has CDR1 SGHDT and CDR2 YYEEEE. Trimming shortened V by 1 base and J by 7 bases, and 11 bases separated the two germline ends. DNA for the CDR3: TGTGCCAGCAGCTTGTGGACTAAAGGGACCCAGTACTTC. Amino acid sequence: CASSLWTKGTQYF.

This clonotype was seen a few times. The chain has TRBV18 and TRBJ1-3, with D possibly being TRBD1 (5 bases). The CDR3 contains 16 residues. Trimming left V 3 bases short and J 8 bases short, with 20 bases between. Germline values: CDR1 KGHSH, CDR2 LQKENI. The CDR3 bases are TGTGCCAGCTCACCGTACCGGACCGGGGCTGGGGACACCATATATTTT. Translating it yields CASSPYRTGAGDTIYF.

This clonotype was counted ten times or more. The rearrangement links TRBV10-3 to TRBJ2-5; D ambiguous. The CDR3 is made up of 12 amino acids. Germline assignment: CDR1 ENHRY and CDR2 SYGVKD. The V end was cut by 6 bases, the J end by 0 bases, with 5 bases between. CDR3 sequence reads: CAISPDQETQYF. CDR3 in DNA: TGTGCCATCAGCCCAGACCAAGAGACCCAGTACTTC.